This entry features one TCR beta chain sequence. Its specificity is not known. This record belongs to a study of cytomegalovirus exposure and HLA in healthy donors. Per germline, CDR1 LGHNA and CDR2 YSLEER. The CDR3 has 15 residues. Trimming removed 0 bases at V and 5 bases at J, with 11 bases between. Primers: 60 Vbeta forward and 13 Jbeta reverse. TCRdb's table, derived via immunoSEQ multiplex PCR, lists solely in-frame clones and lacks some. The sample gives around 180,000 clones, 80% to 90% of which show up once; less than 2.5% is in the top ten. Study observations and caveats: Presence/absence analyses treated sequencing depth as roughly uniform across donors. Several of the most significant clusters appeared linked to common viral pathogens, based on a later analysis.

Sequenced sample: PBMCs. The clonotype was recovered from a male donor in good health and CMV-seronegative. The genes are TRBV4-3 and TRBJ1-5, with D perhaps TRBD1 (5 bases). CDR3 residues: CASSQDPGEDQPQHF. The CDR3 DNA reads TGCGCCAGCAGCCAAGACCCGGGGGAGGATCAGCCCCAGCATTTT.